What follows is one T cell receptor (beta chain) and its context. The antigen is unknown. What was sequenced were expressed TCRB transcripts, since all of the isolated RNA had been reverse transcribed. The method was immunoSEQ multiplex PCR; TCRdb's version includes in-frame clones alone and lacks a portion of them. The sample shows about 140,000 clones, roughly 9.7% of them seen only once. The data were obtained in a study of beta chain features in type 1 diabetes. Study observations and caveats: A pattern of fewer insertions and more deletions at VDJ junctions was seen in type 1 diabetes patients. A cDNA-based sequencing approach could over-represent cells with high TCR expression.

Germline CDR1 is LGHNA and CDR2 is YSLEER. Trimming left V 1 base short and J 3 bases short, with 10 bases between. CDR3 length: 14 amino acids. Sorting based on CD45RO/CCR7/CD25/CD127/CD95/CD27 separated CD4+ naive, central memory, regulatory and stem cell-like memory cells. Sorted populations all exceeded 95% purity. The chain is built from TRBV4-3 and TRBJ2-7, with D perhaps matching TRBD1 (5 bases). What was sequenced was central memory CD4+ T cells from blood. The origin of this receptor is a woman aged 40-49 years in good health. CDR3 DNA sequence: TGCGCCAGCAGCCAAGTTTCAGGGCACTACGAGCAGTACTTC. Translation gives CASSQVSGHYEQYF.